This section outlines one T cell receptor (beta chain) sequence together with its context. This table comes from immunoSEQ multiplex PCR, and its TCRdb copy is limited to in-frame clones, with some not included. Among 280,000 or so clones listed, 87% were seen once. The data derive from a study of blood T cell repertoires in COVID-19. Germline V CDR1 and CDR2: SGHTA, FQGNSA. The CDR3 is 14 amino acids. Between the trimmed V and J ends, which lost 5 bases and 2 bases, there was a span of 11 bases. The chain links TRBV7-2 to TRBJ2-3, with D perhaps matching TRBD1 (5 bases). This clonotype originated in a woman aged 40 to 50 who had recovered from COVID-19. Sequenced sample: PBMCs or T cells enriched from blood (not recorded which). Written as DNA, the CDR3 is TGTGCCAGCAGCCCCGACAGAAACACAGATACGCAGTATTTT. Encoded protein: CASSPDRNTDTQYF.